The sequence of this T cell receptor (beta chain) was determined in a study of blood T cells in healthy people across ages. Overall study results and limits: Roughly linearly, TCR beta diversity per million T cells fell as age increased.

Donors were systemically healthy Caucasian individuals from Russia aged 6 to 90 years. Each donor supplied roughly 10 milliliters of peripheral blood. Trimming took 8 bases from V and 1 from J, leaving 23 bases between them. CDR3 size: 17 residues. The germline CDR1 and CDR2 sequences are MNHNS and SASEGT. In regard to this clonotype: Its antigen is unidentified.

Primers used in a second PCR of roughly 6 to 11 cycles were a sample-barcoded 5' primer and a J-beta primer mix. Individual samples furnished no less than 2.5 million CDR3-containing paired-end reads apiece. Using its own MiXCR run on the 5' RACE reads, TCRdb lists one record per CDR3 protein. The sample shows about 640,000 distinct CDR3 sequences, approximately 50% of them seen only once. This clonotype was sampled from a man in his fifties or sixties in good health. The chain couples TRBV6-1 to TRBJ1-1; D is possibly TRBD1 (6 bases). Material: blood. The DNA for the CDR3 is TGTGCCAGCCGCGACAGGTTGAAGGCTATAAGGAACACTGAAGCTTTCTTT. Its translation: CASRDRLKAIRNTEAFF.